A selection of T cell receptor beta chains follows, all from one sample in a study of HIV-infected patients and healthy controls. TCRdb redid the calling of the 5' RACE reads with MiXCR, one entry per CDR3 protein. Here the sample spans roughly 18,000 distinct CDR3 sequences, 16% being singletons. Sequencing was done on a sample of CD8+ T cells from blood. All receptors derive from a human donor in good health. The CDR3 runs from the conserved cysteine through the conserved F or W. The order of the fields is clone size, V gene, J gene, D gene, CDR3 protein, CDR3 DNA. A D gene is named only where the DNA matches it firmly. Clone size appears in some rows only: once, few, many, or a class for an expanded clone.

clone size: few
V gene: TRBV12-3/TRBV12-4
J gene: TRBJ2-1
D gene: NA
CDR3 protein: CASSPQDEPSYNEQFF
CDR3 DNA: TGTGCCAGCAGCCCTCAAGATGAGCCTTCCTACAATGAGCAGTTCTTC

clone size: NA
V gene: TRBV20-1
J gene: TRBJ2-1
D gene: NA
CDR3 protein: CSARYPHTTVYNEQFF
CDR3 DNA: TGCAGTGCTAGATATCCGCACACAACAGTCTACAATGAGCAGTTCTTC

clone size: NA
V gene: TRBV5-6
J gene: TRBJ2-7
D gene: NA
CDR3 protein: CASSLAVTYEQYF
CDR3 DNA: TGTGCCAGCAGCTTGGCCGTCACCTACGAGCAGTACTTC

clone size: many
V gene: TRBV27
J gene: TRBJ1-5
D gene: NA
CDR3 protein: CASSPNRVGNQPQHF
CDR3 DNA: TGTGCCAGCAGTCCCAACAGGGTGGGCAATCAGCCCCAGCATTTT

clone size: few
V gene: TRBV29-1
J gene: TRBJ1-2
D gene: TRBD1
CDR3 protein: CSVDPQGAGYGYTF
CDR3 DNA: TGCAGCGTTGACCCCCAGGGGGCTGGCTATGGCTACACCTTC

clone size: many
V gene: TRBV25-1
J gene: TRBJ1-5
D gene: NA
CDR3 protein: CASSEFGTADQPQHF
CDR3 DNA: TGTGCCAGCAGTGAATTCGGAACGGCAGATCAGCCCCAGCATTTT

clone size: NA
V gene: TRBV7-9
J gene: TRBJ1-6
D gene: NA
CDR3 protein: CASSLGADNSPLHF
CDR3 DNA: TGTGCCAGCAGCTTAGGTGCAGATAATTCACCCCTCCACTTT

clone size: NA
V gene: TRBV30
J gene: TRBJ2-1
D gene: NA
CDR3 protein: CAWREGQDEQFF
CDR3 DNA: TGTGCCTGGAGGGAGGGCCAAGATGAGCAGTTCTTC

clone size: NA
V gene: TRBV3-1
J gene: TRBJ2-5
D gene: TRBD2
CDR3 protein: CASSQDSSGGATQYF
CDR3 DNA: TGTGCCAGCAGCCAAGATTCTAGCGGGGGGGCGACCCAGTACTTC

clone size: few
V gene: TRBV15
J gene: TRBJ1-5
D gene: NA
CDR3 protein: CATSRVSNQPQHF
CDR3 DNA: TGTGCCACCAGCAGGGTGAGCAATCAGCCCCAGCATTTT

clone size: medium-sized
V gene: TRBV3-1
J gene: TRBJ2-5
D gene: TRBD2
CDR3 protein: CASSQGDGGGPGPDEETQYF
CDR3 DNA: TGTGCCAGCAGCCAAGGGGACGGCGGGGGGCCCGGACCCGATGAAGAGACCCAGTACTTC

clone size: NA
V gene: TRBV29-1
J gene: TRBJ1-5
D gene: TRBD1
CDR3 protein: CSVEPGGGQPQHF
CDR3 DNA: TGCAGCGTTGAACCAGGGGGCGGTCAGCCCCAGCATTTT

clone size: medium-sized
V gene: TRBV11-3
J gene: TRBJ1-1
D gene: TRBD1
CDR3 protein: CASSFGQGSPNTEAFF
CDR3 DNA: TGTGCCAGCAGCTTCGGACAGGGGAGCCCGAACACTGAAGCTTTCTTT

clone size: NA
V gene: TRBV19
J gene: TRBJ2-1
D gene: NA
CDR3 protein: CASTSVGGQNYNEQFF
CDR3 DNA: TGTGCCAGTACGAGTGTGGGGGGACAGAACTACAATGAGCAGTTCTTC

clone size: many
V gene: TRBV27
J gene: TRBJ2-5
D gene: NA
CDR3 protein: CASSSQETQYF
CDR3 DNA: TGTGCCAGCAGTTCCCAAGAGACCCAGTACTTC

clone size: once
V gene: TRBV12-3/TRBV12-4
J gene: TRBJ2-1
D gene: TRBD2
CDR3 protein: CASSPPGLDNEQFF
CDR3 DNA: TGTGCCAGCAGTCCCCCGGGACTAGACAATGAGCAGTTCTTC

clone size: many
V gene: TRBV14
J gene: TRBJ2-3
D gene: TRBD2
CDR3 protein: CASSRTIAGDWGTDTQYF
CDR3 DNA: TGTGCCAGCAGCCGGACCATAGCGGGGGACTGGGGCACAGATACGCAGTATTTT

clone size: many
V gene: TRBV16
J gene: TRBJ2-2
D gene: TRBD1
CDR3 protein: CASSQPTGDTAGELFF
CDR3 DNA: TGTGCCAGCAGCCAACCTACAGGGGATACTGCCGGGGAGCTGTTTTTT

clone size: many
V gene: TRBV4-3
J gene: TRBJ2-1
D gene: NA
CDR3 protein: CASSHPGLQRNEQFF
CDR3 DNA: TGCGCCAGCAGCCACCCGGGGTTACAGCGTAATGAGCAGTTCTTC

clone size: many
V gene: TRBV11-3
J gene: TRBJ2-7
D gene: NA
CDR3 protein: CASSPSPSSYEQYF
CDR3 DNA: TGTGCCAGCAGCCCCTCACCGAGCTCCTACGAGCAGTACTTC

clone size: many
V gene: TRBV25-1
J gene: TRBJ2-5
D gene: NA
CDR3 protein: CASSESTSGEETQYF
CDR3 DNA: TGTGCCAGCAGTGAGTCAACCAGCGGAGAAGAGACCCAGTACTTC

clone size: NA
V gene: TRBV7-6
J gene: TRBJ2-5
D gene: NA
CDR3 protein: CASSLSSPRETQYF
CDR3 DNA: TGTGCCAGCAGCTTAAGTTCCCCACGAGAGACCCAGTACTTC

clone size: NA
V gene: TRBV19
J gene: TRBJ1-1
D gene: TRBD1
CDR3 protein: CASTWTGDSPEAFF
CDR3 DNA: TGTGCCAGTACATGGACAGGCGACTCTCCTGAAGCTTTCTTT

clone size: NA
V gene: TRBV7-9
J gene: TRBJ2-1
D gene: NA
CDR3 protein: CASSTNEQFF
CDR3 DNA: TGTGCCAGCAGCACCAATGAGCAGTTCTTC

clone size: many
V gene: TRBV20-1
J gene: TRBJ2-7
D gene: NA
CDR3 protein: CSATQVEFEQYF
CDR3 DNA: TGCAGTGCTACCCAGGTGGAGTTCGAGCAGTACTTC

clone size: many
V gene: TRBV11-2
J gene: TRBJ1-5
D gene: NA
CDR3 protein: CASSLGPGQPQHF
CDR3 DNA: TGTGCCAGCAGCTTAGGTCCAGGGCAGCCCCAGCATTTT

clone size: many
V gene: TRBV28
J gene: TRBJ2-7
D gene: TRBD2
CDR3 protein: CATGGWAYEQYF
CDR3 DNA: TGTGCCACCGGGGGGTGGGCATACGAGCAGTACTTC

clone size: few
V gene: TRBV4-3
J gene: TRBJ1-4
D gene: NA
CDR3 protein: CASSQGNSQEKLFF
CDR3 DNA: TGCGCCAGCAGCCAAGGGAACTCCCAGGAAAAACTGTTTTTT

clone size: few
V gene: TRBV20-1
J gene: TRBJ2-1
D gene: NA
CDR3 protein: CSAGEGGAYNEQFF
CDR3 DNA: TGCAGTGCTGGGGAGGGGGGGGCGTACAATGAGCAGTTCTTC

clone size: NA
V gene: TRBV2
J gene: TRBJ2-1
D gene: NA
CDR3 protein: CASSEALASSYNEQFF
CDR3 DNA: TGTGCCAGCAGTGAAGCGCTAGCGAGCTCCTACAATGAGCAGTTCTTC

clone size: NA
V gene: TRBV7-6
J gene: TRBJ2-7
D gene: NA
CDR3 protein: CASSPDYSYEQYF
CDR3 DNA: TGTGCCAGCAGTCCTGACTACTCCTACGAGCAGTACTTC

clone size: few
V gene: TRBV9
J gene: TRBJ1-2
D gene: TRBD1
CDR3 protein: CASSTTGGGYTF
CDR3 DNA: TGTGCCAGCAGCACAACAGGGGGAGGCTACACCTTC

clone size: many
V gene: TRBV30
J gene: TRBJ2-7
D gene: NA
CDR3 protein: CAWSSNGYEQYF
CDR3 DNA: TGTGCCTGGAGCAGCAACGGCTACGAGCAGTACTTC

clone size: NA
V gene: TRBV9
J gene: TRBJ1-3
D gene: NA
CDR3 protein: CASSPKAIPGNTIYF
CDR3 DNA: TGTGCCAGCAGCCCTAAGGCAATACCTGGAAACACCATATATTTT

clone size: many
V gene: TRBV28
J gene: TRBJ2-3
D gene: TRBD1
CDR3 protein: CASSQQGAWGTDTQYF
CDR3 DNA: TGTGCCAGCAGTCAACAGGGGGCTTGGGGCACAGATACGCAGTATTTT

clone size: NA
V gene: TRBV6-5
J gene: TRBJ2-1
D gene: TRBD1
CDR3 protein: CASSFGQGAYNEQFF
CDR3 DNA: TGTGCCAGCAGTTTCGGACAGGGGGCCTACAATGAGCAGTTCTTC

clone size: medium-sized
V gene: TRBV4-2
J gene: TRBJ1-6
D gene: NA
CDR3 protein: CASSLENSPLHF
CDR3 DNA: TGTGCCAGCAGCCTAGAAAATTCACCCCTCCACTTT

clone size: few
V gene: TRBV24-1
J gene: TRBJ2-5
D gene: TRBD2
CDR3 protein: CATSEGTSGQETQYF
CDR3 DNA: TGTGCCACCAGTGAGGGGACTAGCGGTCAAGAGACCCAGTACTTC

clone size: NA
V gene: TRBV3-1
J gene: TRBJ2-3
D gene: NA
CDR3 protein: CASSQELVLTDTQYF
CDR3 DNA: TGTGCCAGCAGCCAAGAACTAGTGCTCACAGATACGCAGTATTTT

clone size: NA
V gene: TRBV19
J gene: TRBJ2-7
D gene: TRBD2
CDR3 protein: CASSEAGAYEQYF
CDR3 DNA: TGTGCCAGTAGCGAAGCGGGAGCCTACGAGCAGTACTTC

clone size: many
V gene: TRBV7-9
J gene: TRBJ1-5
D gene: NA
CDR3 protein: CASSQSGDQPQHF
CDR3 DNA: TGTGCCAGCAGCCAGAGCGGGGATCAGCCCCAGCATTTT

clone size: many
V gene: TRBV15
J gene: TRBJ1-4
D gene: TRBD1
CDR3 protein: CATSEPDRGNEKLFF
CDR3 DNA: TGTGCCACCAGCGAACCGGACAGGGGTAATGAAAAACTGTTTTTT

clone size: NA
V gene: TRBV7-9
J gene: TRBJ1-1
D gene: NA
CDR3 protein: CASSWVSNTEAFF
CDR3 DNA: TGTGCCAGCAGCTGGGTCTCGAACACTGAAGCTTTCTTT

clone size: NA
V gene: TRBV7-9
J gene: TRBJ2-6
D gene: TRBD2
CDR3 protein: CASSLELAGVPGANVLTF
CDR3 DNA: TGTGCCAGCAGCTTAGAACTAGCGGGAGTCCCTGGGGCCAACGTCCTGACTTTC

clone size: NA
V gene: TRBV20-1
J gene: TRBJ2-6
D gene: TRBD1
CDR3 protein: CSARDPGRGKANVLTF
CDR3 DNA: TGCAGTGCTAGAGATCCTGGCAGGGGGAAGGCCAACGTCCTGACTTTC

clone size: NA
V gene: TRBV30
J gene: TRBJ2-7
D gene: TRBD1
CDR3 protein: CAWSPHRTGNYEQYF
CDR3 DNA: TGTGCCTGGAGTCCACACCGGACAGGGAACTACGAGCAGTACTTC

clone size: few
V gene: TRBV28
J gene: TRBJ2-3
D gene: NA
CDR3 protein: CASTPPGDTQYF
CDR3 DNA: TGTGCCAGCACCCCCCCAGGGGATACGCAGTATTTT

clone size: once
V gene: TRBV12-3/TRBV12-4
J gene: TRBJ2-2
D gene: NA
CDR3 protein: CASSVRRANTGELFF
CDR3 DNA: TGTGCCAGCAGTGTAAGGAGAGCGAACACCGGGGAGCTGTTTTTT

clone size: NA
V gene: TRBV6-6
J gene: TRBJ1-6
D gene: NA
CDR3 protein: CASSGPSLAPLHF
CDR3 DNA: TGTGCCAGCAGTGGTCCCTCTTTGGCGCCCCTCCACTTT

clone size: many
V gene: TRBV4-3
J gene: TRBJ2-7
D gene: NA
CDR3 protein: CASSQTPGLAYEQYF
CDR3 DNA: TGCGCCAGCAGCCAAACCCCGGGACTGGCCTACGAGCAGTACTTC

clone size: few
V gene: TRBV4-3
J gene: TRBJ2-6
D gene: NA
CDR3 protein: CASSQAGASSGANVLTF
CDR3 DNA: TGCGCCAGCAGCCAAGCAGGGGCGTCCTCTGGGGCCAACGTCCTGACTTTC

clone size: many
V gene: TRBV10-3
J gene: TRBJ1-1
D gene: NA
CDR3 protein: CATRMGLEAFF
CDR3 DNA: TGTGCCACGCGCATGGGTCTTGAAGCTTTCTTT

clone size: few
V gene: TRBV12-3/TRBV12-4
J gene: TRBJ2-7
D gene: NA
CDR3 protein: CASSEAGSPFYEQYF
CDR3 DNA: TGTGCCAGCAGTGAGGCAGGGAGTCCTTTCTACGAGCAGTACTTC

clone size: many
V gene: TRBV29-1
J gene: TRBJ1-2
D gene: NA
CDR3 protein: CSVETTASYGYTF
CDR3 DNA: TGCAGCGTTGAAACGACAGCTAGCTATGGCTACACCTTC